These T cell receptor beta chains were read from a single sample in a study of CD8 T cells in ankylosing spondylitis. One entry per CDR3 protein results from TCRdb running MiXCR on the 5' RACE reads. The table has 250,000 to 350,000 distinct CDR3 sequences, roughly 20% seen once. Source material: blood, either unsorted or a sorted T cell fraction (not recorded which). The receptors derive from a female donor with ankylosing spondylitis or in good health (not recorded which). CDR3s include the opening cysteine and the closing phenylalanine or tryptophan. A D gene is named only where the DNA matches it firmly. Clone size is shown for a subset of rows, as once, few, many or a class of expanded clone.

D gene	V gene	clone size	J gene	CDR3 protein	CDR3 DNA
NA	TRBV12-3/TRBV12-4	NA	TRBJ1-4	CASSFKGPNEKLFF	TGTGCCAGCAGTTTTAAGGGACCTAATGAAAAACTGTTTTTT
NA	TRBV15	few	TRBJ1-1	CATSRTQGRTEAFF	TGTGCCACCAGCAGAACACAGGGCAGAACTGAAGCTTTCTTT
TRBD2	TRBV20-1	few	TRBJ2-7	CSARQVTSGNDYEQYF	TGCAGTGCTCGACAGGTGACTAGCGGGAATGATTACGAGCAGTACTTC
NA	TRBV2	NA	TRBJ2-3	CASSGVSRADTQYF	TGTGCCAGCAGTGGGGTGTCTAGGGCAGATACGCAGTATTTT
TRBD2	TRBV6-2/TRBV6-3	NA	TRBJ2-7	CASSVTPPGLAGYEQYF	TGTGCCAGCAGTGTAACCCCACCGGGACTAGCGGGTTACGAGCAGTACTTC
NA	TRBV2	NA	TRBJ2-7	CASSRLGDYYEQYF	TGTGCCAGCAGTCGACTGGGAGACTACTACGAGCAGTACTTC
TRBD1	TRBV6-4	NA	TRBJ2-1	CASSVGQGIGEQFF	TGTGCCAGCAGTGTTGGACAGGGCATCGGTGAGCAGTTCTTC
NA	TRBV6-1	few	TRBJ1-1	CASSGRTEAFF	TGTGCCAGCAGCGGGCGAACTGAAGCTTTCTTT
NA	TRBV30	NA	TRBJ2-7	CAWSLSSYEQYF	TGTGCCTGGTCCTTGAGCTCCTACGAGCAGTACTTC
TRBD1	TRBV4-2	few	TRBJ2-7	CASSQAGTGGWHEQYF	TGTGCCAGCAGCCAGGCCGGGACAGGGGGCTGGCACGAGCAGTACTTC
TRBD2	TRBV13	once	TRBJ2-5	CASSSVGLAGETQYF	TGTGCCAGCAGCTCCGTTGGACTAGCGGGAGAGACCCAGTACTTC
NA	TRBV12-3/TRBV12-4	NA	TRBJ2-5	CASSLAQRGGGKTQYF	TGTGCCAGCAGTTTAGCGCAGCGTGGGGGAGGAAAGACCCAGTACTTC
NA	TRBV6-5	NA	TRBJ2-2	CASSYISRLRAPGELFF	TGTGCCAGCAGTTACATCTCCCGATTGAGGGCGCCCGGGGAGCTGTTTTTT
NA	TRBV5-1	many	TRBJ2-7	CASSLDGAYEQYF	TGCGCCAGCAGTTTGGACGGCGCCTACGAGCAGTACTTC
TRBD2	TRBV20-1	NA	TRBJ2-1	CSARDGTSGRREQFF	TGCAGTGCTAGAGATGGGACTAGCGGGAGACGAGAGCAGTTCTTC
TRBD2	TRBV29-1	few	TRBJ2-7	CSAKRAGSYEQYF	TGCAGCGCGAAGCGAGCGGGGTCCTACGAGCAGTACTTC
NA	TRBV12-1	NA	TRBJ2-1	CASSWDGYNEQFF	TGTGCCAGCAGCTGGGACGGTTACAATGAGCAGTTCTTC
NA	TRBV7-9	few	TRBJ2-7	CASSLTQGREQYF	TGTGCCAGCAGCTTAACCCAGGGGAGGGAGCAGTACTTC
NA	TRBV7-2	few	TRBJ2-1	CASMLLHNEQFF	TGTGCCAGCATGTTGCTTCACAATGAGCAGTTCTTC
TRBD2	TRBV20-1	many	TRBJ2-1	CSARETSGRGNEQFF	TGCAGTGCTAGGGAGACTAGCGGGAGAGGCAATGAGCAGTTCTTC
NA	TRBV18	NA	TRBJ2-5	CASSPRQDTQYF	TGTGCCAGCTCACCCCGGCAAGATACCCAGTACTTC
NA	TRBV20-1	few	TRBJ1-3	CSARWGNSGNTIYF	TGCAGTGCTAGATGGGGTAACTCTGGAAACACCATATATTTT
TRBD2	TRBV20-1	NA	TRBJ2-3	CSARTGTSGSVDTQYF	TGCAGTGCTCGGACCGGGACTAGCGGGAGTGTGGATACGCAGTATTTT
NA	TRBV20-1	few	TRBJ2-3	CSAVALSTQTSTDTQYF	TGCAGTGCCGTAGCCCTATCTACACAAACTAGCACAGATACGCAGTATTTT
TRBD2	TRBV18	NA	TRBJ2-1	CASSPGGRADNEQFF	TGTGCCAGCTCACCAGGCGGGAGGGCCGACAATGAGCAGTTCTTC
NA	TRBV7-2	few	TRBJ2-2	CASSKWRIATTGELFF	TGTGCCAGCAGCAAATGGAGGATAGCGACTACCGGGGAGCTGTTTTTT
NA	TRBV6-2/TRBV6-3	few	TRBJ2-7	CARKGGKGEAVMYDVYEQYF	TGTGCCAGGAAAGGTGGAAAGGGGGAGGCGGTAATGTACGACGTCTACGAGCAGTACTTC
TRBD1	TRBV25-1	many	TRBJ2-3	CASSDLDRAYTQYF	TGTGCCAGCAGTGATTTGGACAGGGCTTATACGCAGTATTTT